Listed below are T cell receptor beta chains from one sample, sequenced in a study of identical twins. TCRdb ran MiXCR on the 5' RACE reads and lists one entry per CDR3 protein. The repertoire includes hundreds of thousands of distinct CDR3 sequences, less than 9% of them detected once, and roughly 1.6% sits in the top ten. This sample also belongs to another study, concerning yellow fever vaccine responses in identical twins.

The sequenced material came from PBMCs. Receptors were obtained from a woman under 30 in good health. CDR3s include the opening cysteine and the closing phenylalanine or tryptophan. The size of a clone is reported for some rows only, either as once, few or many, or as a class for expanded clones.

j_call,clone_size,v_call,cdr3_aa
TRBJ2-2,few,TRBV14,CASSQVERGHNTGELFF
TRBJ2-1,-,TRBV9,CASSTAGGTYNEQFF
TRBJ2-3,-,TRBV29-1,CSVAGLLVAGGPFSTDTQYF
TRBJ2-3,-,TRBV20-1,CSATRTSGKTDTQYF
TRBJ2-1,few,TRBV5-6,CASSGWVAGDILLEQFF
TRBJ2-1,-,TRBV25-1,CASRDSQVYNEQFF
TRBJ2-5,many,TRBV29-1,CSLRRQAQETQYF
TRBJ2-4,-,TRBV11-3,CASTRSSQNIQYF
TRBJ2-2,many,TRBV6-1,CASQQGKTGELFF
TRBJ2-7,many,TRBV28,CASSSPAADHYEQYF
TRBJ2-3,many,TRBV5-1,CASSVASGGDTQYF
TRBJ2-7,few,TRBV28,CASSSLPGPHHF
TRBJ1-5,many,TRBV12-3/TRBV12-4,CASTLGVGPQHF
TRBJ1-1,many,TRBV12-3/TRBV12-4,CASSSDGGTEAFF
TRBJ2-1,few,TRBV27,CASSLKDRGVEQFF
TRBJ1-1,-,TRBV6-5,CASSYVGENTEAFF
TRBJ2-5,many,TRBV5-1,CASSLARLDPYQETQYF
TRBJ1-2,few,TRBV27,CASSLKGRGDYGYTF
TRBJ2-3,once,TRBV4-2,CAGSTGLSTDTQYF
TRBJ2-5,-,TRBV3-1,CASSQVLPTSDRGSRETQYF
TRBJ1-4,few,TRBV11-1,CASSLPRTGGDGATNEKLFF
TRBJ2-2,many,TRBV12-3/TRBV12-4,CASSLFWAFVNTGELFF
TRBJ1-5,few,TRBV29-1,CSVGDGTGGQPQHF
TRBJ2-1,few,TRBV12-3/TRBV12-4,CASSPESRPSNEQFF
TRBJ1-2,-,TRBV20-1,CSASHGANYGYTF
TRBJ2-3,-,TRBV20-1,CSAPRTSGVRDTQYF
TRBJ2-5,-,TRBV18,CASSDRSPSQETQYF
TRBJ2-1,few,TRBV11-2,CASSPEGKPYNEQFF
TRBJ2-5,few,TRBV12-3/TRBV12-4,CASSSRPTGGVETQYF
TRBJ1-2,few,TRBV11-2,CASSPSGTDYGYTF
TRBJ2-2,many,TRBV7-9,CASSSPGGTGELFF
TRBJ2-6,few,TRBV4-2,CASSRERLATGANVLTF
TRBJ2-1,few,TRBV11-3,CASSEPGTNSYNEQFF
TRBJ2-5,few,TRBV5-1,CASSLNVGGIQETQYF
TRBJ1-1,many,TRBV5-6,CASSLGQWGMEMFF
TRBJ2-1,many,TRBV20-1,CSAFSRDSFYNEQFF
TRBJ2-2,few,TRBV12-3/TRBV12-4,CANRAGGNTGELFF
TRBJ2-5,many,TRBV6-2/TRBV6-3,CASSYSSKETQYF
TRBJ1-6,-,TRBV2,CASRDILNSPLHF
TRBJ2-3,few,TRBV6-2/TRBV6-3,CASSYSRLAGSDTQYF
TRBJ2-1,many,TRBV4-1,CASSQDPRGSLEQFF
TRBJ2-5,-,TRBV7-9,CASSLADRGPETQYF
TRBJ2-3,many,TRBV6-1,CASSELIGGRSTDTQYF
TRBJ1-6,few,TRBV7-8,CASSLESSGHILLSLHF
TRBJ1-2,few,TRBV4-2,CASSHAGQAASYTF
TRBJ2-4,-,TRBV21-1,CASSKAPGQLAKNIQYF
TRBJ1-1,-,TRBV20-1,CSARGGARQPSEAFF
TRBJ2-5,-,TRBV6-1,CASSETETGHYQETQYF
TRBJ2-7,few,TRBV11-2,CASSLEPGLAGRGYEQYF
TRBJ2-2,many,TRBV12-3/TRBV12-4,CASSPSGRETGELFF
TRBJ2-1,-,TRBV7-9,CASSPSVANNEQFF
TRBJ1-2,-,TRBV20-1,CSARLIPDGYTF
TRBJ2-3,-,TRBV5-1,CASSLALGTTDTQYF